The 22 T cell receptor beta chains given below trace back to one sample, sequenced in a study of CD8 T cells in ankylosing spondylitis. TCRdb reanalysed the 5' RACE reads using MiXCR and keeps one entry per CDR3 protein. This table has roughly 160,000 distinct CDR3 sequences, roughly 10% appearing once. The sequenced sample consisted of blood, either unsorted or a sorted T cell fraction (not recorded which). The receptors derive from a female donor with ankylosing spondylitis or in good health (not recorded which).

The V call is TRBV20-1, the J call TRBJ1-6; D call uncertain. Germline V gives CDR1 DFQATT, CDR2 SNEGSKA (reference sequence). V gave up 6 bases and J gave up 8 bases, with 17 bases separating them. The CDR3 spans 14 residues. CDR3 residues: CSAILRAGDSPLHF. The DNA of the CDR3 is TGCAGTGCAATCCTTCGGGCAGGTGATTCACCCCTCCACTTT.

Ten or more counts support this clonotype. This rearrangement joins TRBV9 to TRBJ1-2; possibly TRBD1 for D (5 bases). Germline CDR1 reads SGDLS; CDR2 reads YYNGEE. The CDR3 sequence is 14 residues long. The V and J ends lost 5 bases and 4 bases respectively, with 15 bases between them. The CDR3 sequence is CASSTGARGYGYTF. In nucleotides, the CDR3 is TGTGCCAGCAGTACCGGGGCCCGGGGCTATGGCTACACCTTC.

This clonotype was seen more than once but under ten times. This sequence joins TRBV20-1 and TRBJ2-1, with D possibly being TRBD2 (5 bases). From germline, CDR1 is DFQATT and CDR2 SNEGSKA (reference sequence). Trimming took off 7 bases at V and 0 bases at J, with 16 bases between the two ends. The length of the CDR3 is 15 residues. Written as DNA, the CDR3 is TGCAGTGGGACGGAGGTCGTGAGCTCCTACAATGAGCAGTTCTTC. Translating gives CSGTEVVSSYNEQFF.

This clonotype was counted many times. The V gene is TRBV12-3 or TRBV12-4, the J gene TRBJ2-5, with D hard to call. CDR3 size: 14 residues. V was shortened by 4 bases and J by 5 bases, with 14 bases between the two germline ends. CDR3 in amino acids: CASSSPMKDETQYF. CDR3 coding DNA: TGTGCCAGCAGTTCCCCTATGAAGGATGAGACCCAGTACTTC.

The V gene is TRBV6-2 or TRBV6-3, the J gene TRBJ1-1; 7 nucleotides line up with TRBD1. The junction had 9 bases not matched to a gene; V was cut back by 2 bases and J by 9 bases. The CDR3 is 14 amino acids. The germline gives CDR1 MNHEY, CDR2 SVGEGT. This CDR3 reads CASSYRSQGTKAFF. In DNA form, the CDR3 reads TGTGCCAGCAGTTACAGGTCACAGGGGACGAAAGCTTTCTTT.

This clonotype was detected a few times. The gene calls are TRBV14 and TRBJ2-5, with unresolved D. From germline, CDR1 is SGHDN and CDR2 FVKESK. Trimming stripped 5 bases from V and 1 base from J, with 11 bases between. The CDR3 extends over 14 amino acids. The DNA of the CDR3 is TGTGCCAGCAGCTCCCGAAAGGGCCAAGAGACCCAGTACTTC. It codes for CASSSRKGQETQYF.

This clonotype was observed a few times. The chain is built from TRBV9 and TRBJ1-2, with D possibly matching TRBD1 (6 bases). V lost 3 bases and J 4 bases, leaving 13 bases between the germline ends. The CDR3 is 14 residues long. From germline, CDR1 is SGDLS and CDR2 YYNGEE. CDR3 coding DNA: TGTGCCAGCAGCGACCGGGACACCCCCTATGGCTACACCTTC. Translating gives CASSDRDTPYGYTF.

The rearrangement joins TRBV9 to TRBJ1-1; D is possibly TRBD1 (6 bases). The CDR3 totals 16 residues. Trimming pared 4 bases from V and 6 bases from J, leaving 22 bases between. Germline V gene data show CDR1 as SGDLS and CDR2 as YYNGEE. CDR3 sequence: CASSPQGGGMVAEAFF. CDR3 in DNA: TGTGCCAGCAGCCCCCAAGGGGGGGGGATGGTTGCTGAAGCTTTCTTT.

This clonotype was detected many times. This CDR3 is CASSGPPGELFF. The CDR3, as DNA: TGTGCCAGCAGCGGTCCCCCCGGGGAGCTGTTTTTT. The chain recombines TRBV9 with TRBJ2-2; D is undetermined. V lost 3 bases, J lost 6 bases, and 6 bases lay in between. The CDR3 consists of 12 residues. The germline CDR1 and CDR2 sequences are SGDLS and YYNGEE.

This clonotype was picked up a small number of times. The CDR3 coding sequence is TGTGCCAGCAGCGTAGAGGACAGCCAATCCTACAATGAGCAGTTCTTC. This encodes CASSVEDSQSYNEQFF. The genes are TRBV9 and TRBJ2-1; TRBD1 might be the D (6 bases). Germline V gives CDR1 SGDLS, CDR2 YYNGEE. Trimming took 0 bases from V and 1 from J, leaving 11 bases between them. CDR3 size: 16 residues.

V gene TRBV30 combines with J gene TRBJ2-1; tentatively, D is TRBD2 (5 bases). The CDR3 length is 13 residues. Trimming cost V 1 base and J 10 bases, with 14 bases left between them. Germline values: CDR1 GTSNPN, CDR2 SVGIG (reference sequence). CDR3 protein: CAWSGLSLGEQFF. The CDR3 region has the DNA TGTGCCTGGAGTGGACTATCCCTAGGGGAGCAGTTCTTC.

The table lists this clonotype with a few counts. V is TRBV30 and J is TRBJ2-2; TRBD1 matches at 12 bases. The CDR3 contains 14 residues. Germline-derived CDR1 and CDR2 are GTSNPN and SVGIG (reference sequence). Losses at the gene ends were 3 bases for V and 9 bases for J; bases not matched to a gene: 5. CDR3 loop: CAWRRGTGGRELFF. The CDR3, as DNA: TGTGCCTGGAGGAGAGGGACAGGGGGCCGGGAGCTGTTTTTT.

In its sample, this clonotype was seen many times. The CDR3 DNA reads TGTGCCAGCCAGAGCGGGAGGGCCTCCTACAATGAGCAGTTCTTC. Translation: CASQSGRASYNEQFF. The chain combines TRBV28 with TRBJ2-1; TRBD2 aligns across 10 bases. V dropped 8 bases and J dropped 0; count of bases not matched to a gene: 4. This CDR3 has 15 amino acids. CDR1 is MDHEN, CDR2 SYDVKM, per germline.

This clonotype was counted many times. The CDR3 nucleotides read TGTGCCAGCAGTCCGAGAGGGGGCTATGGCTACACCTTC. This codes for CASSPRGGYGYTF. The chain has TRBV27 and TRBJ1-2, with D maybe TRBD1 (6 bases). The germline CDR1 and CDR2 sequences are MNHEY and SMNVEV (reference sequence). This CDR3 contains 13 residues. V shed 5 bases and J shed 4 bases, with 11 bases lying between them.

V and J are TRBV20-1 and TRBJ2-1, with a possible D match to TRBD2 (6 bases). The germline V gene has CDR1 DFQATT and CDR2 SNEGSKA (reference sequence). The CDR3 covers 13 residues. The V and J ends lost 6 bases and 5 bases respectively, with 14 bases between them. CDR3 in amino acids: CSARASEHNEQFF. The DNA of the CDR3 is TGCAGTGCGCGAGCTAGCGAACACAATGAGCAGTTCTTC.

This clonotype was counted between two and nine times. V and J are TRBV7-3 and TRBJ2-7; D is possibly TRBD2 (5 bases). Germline CDR1 SGHTA, CDR2 FQGTGA. The CDR3 has 13 residues. V was clipped by 4 bases and J by 7 bases, with 14 bases between them. CDR3 region: CASSYLGGGEQYF. The CDR3 nucleotides read TGTGCCAGCAGCTATCTTGGTGGAGGAGAGCAGTACTTC.

This clonotype has at least ten counts. The gene calls are TRBV5-1 and TRBJ2-7; weak D call: TRBD2 (6 bases). CDR1 and CDR2 (germline): SGHRS, YFSETQ. The CDR3 runs 17 residues. Trimming removed 2 bases at V and 0 bases at J, with 18 bases between. This CDR3 is CASSLGGAGLSSYEQYF. DNA for the CDR3: TGCGCCAGCAGCTTAGGAGGAGCGGGTCTTAGCTCCTACGAGCAGTACTTC.

This clonotype was seen many times. The chain couples TRBV10-3 to TRBJ2-1; 9 bases line up with TRBD2. Unmatched junction bases numbered 8, after V lost 0 bases and J lost 5 bases. The CDR3 consists of 17 residues. CDR1 is ENHRY, CDR2 SYGVKD, per germline. The CDR3 loop is CAISESRAGGPDNEQFF. CDR3 nucleotide sequence: TGTGCCATCAGTGAGTCTCGGGCGGGAGGGCCGGACAATGAGCAGTTCTTC.

The CDR3 is CASNAGTRTEAFF. The CDR3 nucleotides are TGTGCCAGCAATGCCGGGACGCGAACTGAAGCTTTCTTT. The genes are TRBV2 and TRBJ1-1, with D possibly matching TRBD1 (5 bases). V dropped 7 bases and J dropped 5 bases, with 14 bases sitting between them. The germline CDR1 and CDR2 sequences are SNHLY and FYNNEI. The CDR3 runs to 13 residues.

The chain has TRBV15 and TRBJ2-5; D gene unclear. CDR3 length: 16 amino acids. In germline, CDR1 is LNHNV, CDR2 YYDKDF (reference sequence). With 0 bases removed from V and 7 bases from J, the gap between germline ends came to 18 bases. This CDR3 reads CATSRDLLLEIGTQYF. In DNA, the CDR3 is TGTGCCACCAGCAGAGATCTTCTCCTTGAGATAGGGACCCAGTACTTC.

The chain recombines TRBV4-1 with TRBJ2-1, with 14 nucleotides matching TRBD2. J gave up 2 bases and V 2 bases, and 5 bases lay outside the gene matches. Per the germline V gene, CDR1 is MGHRA and CDR2 is YSYEKL. The CDR3 is made up of 18 amino acids. The CDR3 nucleotides read TGCGCCAGCAGCCAAAGACTAGCGGGAGGGGACACCTACAATGAGCAGTTCTTC. Protein: CASSQRLAGGDTYNEQFF.

This clonotype has just a few counts. The rearrangement joins TRBV6-2 or TRBV6-3 to TRBJ2-7, with 8 positions matching TRBD1. CDR1 MNHEY and CDR2 SVGEGT come from the germline V gene. The ends lost 2 bases at V and 5 bases at J; junction bases unmatched: 2. The CDR3 is 13 residues long. Written as DNA, the CDR3 is TGTGCCAGCAGTTACCAGGGGGCCAACGAGCAGTACTTC. This gives the protein CASSYQGANEQYF.